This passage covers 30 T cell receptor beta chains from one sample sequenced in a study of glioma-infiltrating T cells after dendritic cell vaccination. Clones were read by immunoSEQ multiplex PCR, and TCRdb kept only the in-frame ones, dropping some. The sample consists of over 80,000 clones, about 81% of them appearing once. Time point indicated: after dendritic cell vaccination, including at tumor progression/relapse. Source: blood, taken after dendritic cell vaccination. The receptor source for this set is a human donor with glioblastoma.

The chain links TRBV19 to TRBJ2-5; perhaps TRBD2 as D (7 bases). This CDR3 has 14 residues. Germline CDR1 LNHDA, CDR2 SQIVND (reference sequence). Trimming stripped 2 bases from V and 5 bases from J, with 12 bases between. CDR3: CASSIRGGVETQYF. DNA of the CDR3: TGTGCCAGTAGTATAAGGGGGGGAGTGGAGACCCAGTACTTC.

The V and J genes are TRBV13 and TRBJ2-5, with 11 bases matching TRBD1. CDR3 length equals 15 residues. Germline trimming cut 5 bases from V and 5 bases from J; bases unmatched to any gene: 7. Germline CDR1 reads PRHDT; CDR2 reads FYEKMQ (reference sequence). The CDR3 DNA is TGTGCCAGCAGCCGGTCCCGGGACAGGGGGGAGACCCAGTACTTC. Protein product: CASSRSRDRGETQYF.

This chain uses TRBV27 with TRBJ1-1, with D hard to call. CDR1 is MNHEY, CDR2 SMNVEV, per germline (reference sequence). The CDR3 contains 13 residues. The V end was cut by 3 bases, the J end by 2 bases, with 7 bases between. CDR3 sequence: CASSFPGNTEAFF. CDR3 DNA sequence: TGTGCCAGCAGTTTTCCGGGAAACACTGAAGCTTTCTTT.

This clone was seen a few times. CDR3 sequence (DNA): TGTGCCAGCAGCGAACAGGGGGCGGACGAGCAGTACTTC. Residues: CASSEQGADEQYF. The J gene is TRBJ2-7, the V gene TRBV7-2; TRBD1 agrees at 9 bases. V trimming: 5 bases; J trimming: 5 bases; junction bases outside the gene matches: 4. This CDR3 has 13 amino acids. CDR1 and CDR2 from the germline V gene are SGHTA and FQGNSA. The full variable domain, with the rest looked up from reference TRBV7-2 and TRBJ2-7, is GAGVSQSPSNKVTEKGKDVELRCDPISGHTALYWYRQSLGQGLEFLIYFQGNSAPDKSGLPSDRFSAERTGGSVSTLTIQRTQQEDSAVYLCASSEQGADEQYFGPGTRLTVT.

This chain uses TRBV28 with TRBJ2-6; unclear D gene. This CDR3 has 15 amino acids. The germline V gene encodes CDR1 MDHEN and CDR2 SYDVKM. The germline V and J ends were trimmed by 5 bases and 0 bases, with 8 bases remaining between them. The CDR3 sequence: CASSPDSSGANVLTF. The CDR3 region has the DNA TGTGCCAGCAGTCCCGACTCCTCTGGGGCCAACGTCCTGACTTTC.

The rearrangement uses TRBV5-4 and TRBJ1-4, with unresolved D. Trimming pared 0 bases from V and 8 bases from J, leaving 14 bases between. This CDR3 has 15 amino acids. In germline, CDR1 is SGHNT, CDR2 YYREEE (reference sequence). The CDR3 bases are TGTGCCAGCAGCTTGGCTGGCCAAAGCGAGGAAAAACTGTTTTTT. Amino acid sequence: CASSLAGQSEEKLFF.

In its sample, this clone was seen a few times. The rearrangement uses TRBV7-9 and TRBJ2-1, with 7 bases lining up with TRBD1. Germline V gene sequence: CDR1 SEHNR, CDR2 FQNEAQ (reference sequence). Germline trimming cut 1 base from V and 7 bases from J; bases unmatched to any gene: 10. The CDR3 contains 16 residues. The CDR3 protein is CASSLVAGGRRNEQFF. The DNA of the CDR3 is TGTGCCAGCAGCTTAGTGGCAGGGGGAAGAAGGAATGAGCAGTTCTTC.

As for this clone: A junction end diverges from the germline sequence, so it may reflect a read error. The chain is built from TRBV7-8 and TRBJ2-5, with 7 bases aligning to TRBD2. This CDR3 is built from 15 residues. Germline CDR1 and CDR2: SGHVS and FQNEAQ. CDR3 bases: TGTGCCAGCAGTTTAGGTACTAGCGAACAAGAGACCCAGTACTTC. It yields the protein CASSLGTSEQETQYF.

CDR3 loop: CASSFRQGYEQYV. In DNA, the CDR3 is TGTGCCAGCAGTTTCCGACAGGGCTACGAGCAGTACGTC. The chain has TRBV6-6 and TRBJ2-7; 7 bases align to TRBD1. In germline, CDR1 is MNHNY, CDR2 SVGAGI (reference sequence). The CDR3 totals 13 residues. The trim removed 4 bases at V and 3 bases at J, leaving 3 bases unmatched.

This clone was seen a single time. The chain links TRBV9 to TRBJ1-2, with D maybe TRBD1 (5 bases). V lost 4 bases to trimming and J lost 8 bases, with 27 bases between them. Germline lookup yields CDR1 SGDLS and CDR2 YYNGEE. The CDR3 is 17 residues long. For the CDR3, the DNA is TGTGCCAGCAGCCCCAATGATCGGACACCTCTTTGGGGAGGCTACACCTTC. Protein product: CASSPNDRTPLWGGYTF.

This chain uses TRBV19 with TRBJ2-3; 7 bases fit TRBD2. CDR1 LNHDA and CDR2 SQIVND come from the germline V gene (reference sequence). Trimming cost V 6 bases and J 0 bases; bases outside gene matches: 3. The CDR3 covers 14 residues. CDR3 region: CASRPSGSTDTQYF. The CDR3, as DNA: TGTGCCAGTAGGCCTAGCGGTAGCACAGATACGCAGTATTTT.

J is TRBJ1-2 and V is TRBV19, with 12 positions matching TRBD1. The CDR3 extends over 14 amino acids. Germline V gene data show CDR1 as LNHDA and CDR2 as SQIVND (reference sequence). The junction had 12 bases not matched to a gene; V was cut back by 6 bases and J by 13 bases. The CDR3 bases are TGTGCCAGTAGACGGGGACAGGGGGCGAGCCCACTCACCTTC. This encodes CASRRGQGASPLTF.

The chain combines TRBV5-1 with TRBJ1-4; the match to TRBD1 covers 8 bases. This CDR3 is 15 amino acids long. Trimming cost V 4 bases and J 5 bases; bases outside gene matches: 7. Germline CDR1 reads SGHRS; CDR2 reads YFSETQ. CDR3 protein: CASSPQGARNEKLFF. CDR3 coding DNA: TGCGCCAGCAGCCCCCAGGGGGCGCGGAATGAAAAACTGTTTTTT.

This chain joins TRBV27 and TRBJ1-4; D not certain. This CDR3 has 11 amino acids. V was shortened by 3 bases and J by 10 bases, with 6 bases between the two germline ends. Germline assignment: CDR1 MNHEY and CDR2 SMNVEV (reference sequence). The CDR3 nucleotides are TGTGCCAGCAGTTTTCTGGCAAAACTGTTTTTT. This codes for CASSFLAKLFF.

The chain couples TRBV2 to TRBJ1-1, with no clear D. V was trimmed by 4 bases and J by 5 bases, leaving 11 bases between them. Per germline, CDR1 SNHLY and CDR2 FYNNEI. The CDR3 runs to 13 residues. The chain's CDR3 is CASSAVEGTEAFF. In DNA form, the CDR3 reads TGTGCCAGCAGTGCGGTGGAGGGTACTGAAGCTTTCTTT.

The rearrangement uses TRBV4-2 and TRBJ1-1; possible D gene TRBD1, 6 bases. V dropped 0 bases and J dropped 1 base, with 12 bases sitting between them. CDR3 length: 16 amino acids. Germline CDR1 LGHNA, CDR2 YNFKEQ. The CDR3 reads CASSQEWGQANTEAFF. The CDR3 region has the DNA TGTGCCAGCAGCCAAGAATGGGGGCAGGCGAACACTGAAGCTTTCTTT.

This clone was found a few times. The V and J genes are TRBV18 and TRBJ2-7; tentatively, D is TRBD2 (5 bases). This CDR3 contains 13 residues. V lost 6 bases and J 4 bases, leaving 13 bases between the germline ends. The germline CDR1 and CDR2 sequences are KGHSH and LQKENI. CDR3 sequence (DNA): TGTGCCAGCTCTGGACTCGAGCTTTACGAGCAGTACGTC. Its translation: CASSGLELYEQYV.

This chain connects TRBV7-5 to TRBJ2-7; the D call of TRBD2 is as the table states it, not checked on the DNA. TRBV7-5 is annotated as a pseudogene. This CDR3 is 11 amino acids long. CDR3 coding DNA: TGTGCCAGAAGCCCCCACTACGAGCAGTACGTC. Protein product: CARSPHYEQYV.

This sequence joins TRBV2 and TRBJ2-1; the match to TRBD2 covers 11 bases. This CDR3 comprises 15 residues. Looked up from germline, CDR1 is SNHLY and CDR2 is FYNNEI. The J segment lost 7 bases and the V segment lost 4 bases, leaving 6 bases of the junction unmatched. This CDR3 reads CASSAASGGSNEQFF. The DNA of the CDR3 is TGTGCCAGCAGTGCGGCTAGCGGGGGGTCAAATGAGCAGTTCTTC.

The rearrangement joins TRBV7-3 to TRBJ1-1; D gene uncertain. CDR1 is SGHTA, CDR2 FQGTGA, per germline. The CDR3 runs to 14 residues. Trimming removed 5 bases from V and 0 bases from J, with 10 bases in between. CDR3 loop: CASSPGRLNTEAFF. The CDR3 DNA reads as TGTGCCAGCAGCCCAGGTCGGTTGAACACTGAAGCTTTCTTT.

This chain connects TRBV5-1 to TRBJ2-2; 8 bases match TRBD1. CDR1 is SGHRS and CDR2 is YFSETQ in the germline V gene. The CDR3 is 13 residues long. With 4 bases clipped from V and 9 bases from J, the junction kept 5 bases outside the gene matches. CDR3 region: CASSPTGVWELFF. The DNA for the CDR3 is TGCGCCAGCAGCCCGACAGGGGTCTGGGAGCTGTTTTTT.

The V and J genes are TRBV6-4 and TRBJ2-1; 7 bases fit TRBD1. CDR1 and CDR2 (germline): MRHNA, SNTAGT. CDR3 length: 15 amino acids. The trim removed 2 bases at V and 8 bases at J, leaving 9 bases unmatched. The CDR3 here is CASSDQLGGRHEQFF. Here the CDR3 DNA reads TGTGCCAGCAGTGACCAACTAGGGGGCCGGCATGAGCAGTTCTTC.

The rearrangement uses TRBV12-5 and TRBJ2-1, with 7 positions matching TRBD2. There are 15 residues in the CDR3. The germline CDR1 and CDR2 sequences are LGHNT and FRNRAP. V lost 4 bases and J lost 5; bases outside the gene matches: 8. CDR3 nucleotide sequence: TGTGCTAGTGGTTCGTCGGGGGGACCAAACAATGAGCAGTTCTTC. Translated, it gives CASGSSGGPNNEQFF.

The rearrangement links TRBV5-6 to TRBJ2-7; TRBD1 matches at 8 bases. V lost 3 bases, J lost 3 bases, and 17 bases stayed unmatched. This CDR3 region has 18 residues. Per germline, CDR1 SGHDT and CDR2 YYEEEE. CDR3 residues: CASSSTVTGTGNYYEQYV. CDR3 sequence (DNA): TGTGCCAGCAGCTCAACCGTAACCGGGACAGGAAATTACTACGAGCAGTACGTC.

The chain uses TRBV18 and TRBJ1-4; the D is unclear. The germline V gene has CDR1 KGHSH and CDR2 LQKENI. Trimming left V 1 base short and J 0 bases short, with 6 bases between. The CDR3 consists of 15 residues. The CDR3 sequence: CASSPLQTTNEKLFF. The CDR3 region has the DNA TGTGCCAGCTCACCACTACAGACAACTAATGAAAAACTGTTTTTT. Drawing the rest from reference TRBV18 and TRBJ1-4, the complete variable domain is NAGVMQNPRHLVRRRGQEARLRCSPMKGHSHVYWYRQLPEEGLKFMVYLQKENIIDESGMPKERFSAEFPKEGPSILRIQQVVRGDSAAYFCASSPLQTTNEKLFFGSGTQLSVL.

CDR3 region: CASSLEGDGDSPLHF. The CDR3 region has the DNA TGCGCCAGCAGCTTGGAGGGGGATGGGGATTCACCCCTCCACTTT. The genes are TRBV5-1 and TRBJ1-6; maybe TRBD1 (6 bases). CDR1 SGHRS and CDR2 YFSETQ come from the germline V gene. With 0 bases removed from V and 8 bases from J, the gap between germline ends came to 12 bases. The CDR3 sequence is 15 residues long. Looking up the rest from reference TRBV5-1 and TRBJ1-6 gives the full variable domain: KAGVTQTPRYLIKTRGQQVTLSCSPISGHRSVSWYQQTPGQGLQFLFEYFSETQRNKGNFPGRFSGRQFSNSRSEMNVSTLELGDSALYLCASSLEGDGDSPLHFGNGTRLTVT.

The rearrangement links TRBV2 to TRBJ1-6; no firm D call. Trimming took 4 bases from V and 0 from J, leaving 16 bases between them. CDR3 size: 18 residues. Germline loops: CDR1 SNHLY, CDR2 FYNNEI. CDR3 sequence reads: CASSAQETTSSYNSPLHF. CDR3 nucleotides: TGTGCCAGCAGTGCCCAGGAGACTACAAGCTCCTATAATTCACCCCTCCACTTT.

CDR3 in DNA: TGTGCCAGCAGTCGCCAGGGGAAAAGCAATCAGCCCCAGCATTTT. The encoded protein is CASSRQGKSNQPQHF. The chain links TRBV27 to TRBJ1-5; D may be TRBD1 (6 bases). Germline values: CDR1 MNHEY, CDR2 SMNVEV (reference sequence). The CDR3 totals 15 residues. Trimming shortened V by 5 bases and J by 1 base, and 12 bases separated the two germline ends.

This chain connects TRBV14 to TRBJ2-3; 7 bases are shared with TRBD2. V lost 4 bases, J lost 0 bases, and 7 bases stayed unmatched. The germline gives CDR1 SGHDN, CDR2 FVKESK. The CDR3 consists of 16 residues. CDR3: CASSRVTSASTDTQYF. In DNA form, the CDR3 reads TGTGCCAGCAGCCGCGTAACTAGCGCCAGCACAGATACGCAGTATTTT. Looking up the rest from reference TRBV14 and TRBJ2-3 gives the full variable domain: EAGVTQFPSHSVIEKGQTVTLRCDPISGHDNLYWYRRVMGKEIKFLLHFVKESKQDESGMPNNRFLAERTGGTYSTLKVQPAELEDSGVYFCASSRVTSASTDTQYFGPGTRLTVL.

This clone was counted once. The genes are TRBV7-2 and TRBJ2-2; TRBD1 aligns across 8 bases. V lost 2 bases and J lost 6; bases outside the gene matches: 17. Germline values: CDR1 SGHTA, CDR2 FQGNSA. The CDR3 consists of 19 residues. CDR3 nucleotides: TGTGCCAGCAGCTTAAAGGCGACAGGGGTGCGGGTCGCCTCCGGGGAGCTGTTTTTT. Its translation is CASSLKATGVRVASGELFF.